A single sample is the source of the 26 T cell receptor beta chains below, sequenced in a study of patients and donors after allogeneic stem cell transplantation. TCRdb re-derived calls from the RT-PCR reads in MiXCR, one entry per CDR3 protein. The sample has roughly 200,000 distinct CDR3 sequences, around 40% seen once. What was sequenced was blood, either unsorted or a sorted T cell fraction (not recorded which). These receptors all come from a human donor who was either an allogeneic HSCT recipient or a stem cell or donor lymphocyte infusion donor (not recorded which). It is not recorded whose cells these are; they may come from a transplant donor.

J is TRBJ1-2 and V is TRBV9; unclear D gene. V gave up 3 bases and J gave up 8 bases, with 11 bases separating them. The CDR3 runs 12 residues. From germline, CDR1 is SGDLS and CDR2 YYNGEE. The CDR3 protein is CASSGFAGGYTF. In nucleotides, the CDR3 is TGTGCCAGCAGCGGCTTTGCGGGAGGCTACACCTTC.

The gene calls are TRBV10-3 and TRBJ1-2; D gene unclear. This CDR3 comprises 13 residues. The V and J ends lost 2 bases and 3 bases respectively, with 7 bases between them. In germline, CDR1 is ENHRY, CDR2 SYGVKD. The CDR3 nucleotides are TGTGCCATCAGTGAGGAGGTTTACTATGGCTACACCTTC. Its protein is CAISEEVYYGYTF.

The gene calls are TRBV5-6 and TRBJ1-2; D ambiguous. CDR1 is SGHDT and CDR2 is YYEEEE in the germline V gene. V lost 3 bases, J lost 8 bases, and 11 bases lay in between. The CDR3 is 12 amino acids. The CDR3 loop reads CASSWVSSGYTF. The CDR3 DNA is TGTGCCAGCAGCTGGGTTAGTAGCGGCTACACCTTC.

This chain uses TRBV29-1 with TRBJ1-4; D uncertain. The CDR3 runs to 13 residues. V lost 1 base and J 1 base, leaving 4 bases between the germline ends. CDR1 SQVTM and CDR2 ANQGSEA come from the germline V gene. CDR3 sequence (DNA): TGCAGCGTTGAAGGGGTAACTAATGAAAAACTGTTTTTT. Its protein product is CSVEGVTNEKLFF.

The chain uses TRBV4-1 and TRBJ2-1, with 9 nucleotides matching TRBD2. The CDR3 is made up of 16 amino acids. In germline, CDR1 is MGHRA, CDR2 YSYEKL. The J segment lost 6 bases and the V segment lost 2 bases, leaving 8 bases of the junction unmatched. CDR3 residues: CASSQILAGWGNEQFF. The CDR3 region has the DNA TGCGCCAGCAGCCAAATCCTAGCGGGATGGGGCAATGAGCAGTTCTTC.

This clonotype was detected only a few times. The chain couples TRBV3-1 to TRBJ1-1; 7 nucleotides align to TRBD1. The CDR3 spans 11 residues. Looked up from germline, CDR1 is LGHDT and CDR2 is YNNKEL (reference sequence). V lost 5 bases and J lost 10; bases outside the gene matches: 4. In DNA form, the CDR3 reads TGTGCCAGCAGCAACCAGGGGGTAGCTTTCTTT. This translates into CASSNQGVAFF.

This clonotype was counted ten times or more. The chain combines TRBV6-2 or TRBV6-3 with TRBJ1-5, with D unclear. V lost 5 bases and J lost 3, with 8 bases in between. CDR3 length: 13 amino acids. The germline gives CDR1 MNHEY, CDR2 SVGEGT. Here the CDR3 DNA reads TGTGCCAGCAGTACCCCCATCAATCAGCCCCAGCATTTT. Translating it yields CASSTPINQPQHF.

This clonotype was detected many times. The V and J genes are TRBV11-2 and TRBJ2-7; D is possibly TRBD1 (5 bases). V lost 1 base to trimming and J lost 5 bases, with 6 bases between them. This CDR3 has 12 amino acids. Germline V gives CDR1 SGHAT, CDR2 FQNNGV. This CDR3 reads CASSLGQNEQYF. CDR3 bases: TGTGCCAGCAGCTTAGGACAGAACGAGCAGTACTTC.

The rearrangement links TRBV6-1 to TRBJ1-1, with D perhaps matching TRBD1 (6 bases). The CDR3 is made up of 15 amino acids. Trimming took 1 base from V and 2 from J, leaving 11 bases between them. The germline CDR1 and CDR2 sequences are MNHNS and SASEGT. This CDR3 is CASSEGWTANTEAFF. The CDR3 bases are TGTGCCAGCAGTGAAGGCTGGACAGCCAACACTGAAGCTTTCTTT.

J is TRBJ1-1 and V is TRBV7-9, with 12 bases lining up with TRBD1. This CDR3 spans 17 amino acids. The V and J ends lost 5 bases and 2 bases, in that order; junction bases with no gene match: 9. Germline V gene lookup returns CDR1 SEHNR and CDR2 FQNEAQ (reference sequence). For the CDR3, the DNA is TGTGCCAGCAGCCCAGGGACAGGGGGCGTCACAAACACTGAAGCTTTCTTT. Protein product: CASSPGTGGVTNTEAFF.

The V and J genes are TRBV10-3 and TRBJ2-3; 10 nucleotides line up with TRBD2. Trimming removed 6 bases from V and 2 bases from J; junction bases left unmatched: 14. The V gene's germline CDR1 is ENHRY and CDR2 SYGVKD. This CDR3 is built from 18 residues. For the CDR3, the DNA is TGTGCCATCAGCGAAGCTAACCGACTAGCGGGTGACACAGATACGCAGTATTTT. Translated, it gives CAISEANRLAGDTDTQYF.

This sequence joins TRBV7-9 and TRBJ1-2; the D is unclear. The CDR3 runs to 15 residues. The germline gives CDR1 SEHNR, CDR2 FQNEAQ (reference sequence). The V gene lost 6 bases and the J gene lost 3 bases, with 17 bases spanning the gap. The CDR3 bases are TGTGCCAGCAGTTCCCTAACACTAGGAGACTATGGCTACACCTTC. Translating gives CASSSLTLGDYGYTF.

J is TRBJ1-5 and V is TRBV4-3; D might be TRBD1 (6 bases). The CDR3 is made up of 16 amino acids. V was shortened by 0 bases and J by 6 bases, with 15 bases between the two germline ends. The V gene's germline CDR1 is LGHNA and CDR2 YSLEER. In DNA, the CDR3 is TGCGCCAGCAGCCAAGATCGGCGAGGGGGTAGTCAGCCCCAGCATTTT. Its translation: CASSQDRRGGSQPQHF.

The chain combines TRBV7-3 with TRBJ2-1, with 11 bases lining up with TRBD2. The CDR3 consists of 15 residues. The V gene end was trimmed by 5 bases and the J gene end by 5 bases; junction bases not matched to a gene: 5. Germline CDR1 is SGHTA and CDR2 is FQGTGA. This chain's CDR3 is CASSVSGGVHNEQFF. The CDR3 DNA is TGTGCCAGCAGCGTTAGCGGGGGGGTGCACAATGAGCAGTTCTTC.

V is TRBV5-6 and J is TRBJ1-5; 7 nucleotides match TRBD1. The CDR3 has 14 residues. Unmatched junction bases numbered 6, after V lost 5 bases and J lost 4 bases. Germline-derived CDR1 and CDR2 are SGHDT and YYEEEE. CDR3 DNA sequence: TGTGCCAGCAGGCAACAGGGGATTAATCAGCCCCAGCATTTT. Translation: CASRQQGINQPQHF.

This clonotype was found a few times. The V call is TRBV6-2 or TRBV6-3, the J call TRBJ1-2; possibly TRBD1 for D (6 bases). This CDR3 comprises 12 residues. Germline values: CDR1 MNHEY, CDR2 SVGEGT. Trimming shortened V by 6 bases and J by 9 bases, and 14 bases separated the two germline ends. This CDR3 reads CASSSGGPRYTF. In nucleotides, the CDR3 is TGTGCCAGCAGCTCGGGGGGCCCTCGCTACACCTTC.

This clonotype was counted a few times. The chain carries TRBV7-9 and TRBJ1-1; D perhaps matches TRBD1 (6 bases). CDR3 length: 17 amino acids. Germline V CDR1 and CDR2: SEHNR, FQNEAQ (reference sequence). V was trimmed by 1 base and J by 7 bases, leaving 22 bases between them. CDR3 DNA: TGTGCCAGCAGCTTAGTGGGACACAGGAGGGCTGGTGTTGAAGCTTTCTTT. Its translation is CASSLVGHRRAGVEAFF.

The chain uses TRBV6-1 and TRBJ2-3; D may match TRBD1 or TRBD2 (5 bases each). This CDR3 contains 13 residues. The V and J ends lost 6 bases and 2 bases respectively, with 9 bases between them. CDR1 is MNHNS, CDR2 SASEGT, per germline. CDR3: CASRSGLTDTQYF. The CDR3 DNA reads TGTGCCAGCAGGTCGGGGCTCACAGATACGCAGTATTTT.

The chain couples TRBV10-3 to TRBJ1-1, with a tentative D call TRBD1 (6 bases). Germline CDR1 and CDR2: ENHRY and SYGVKD. The V end was cut by 0 bases, the J end by 1 base, with 15 bases between. CDR3 size: 17 residues. CDR3 in DNA: TGTGCCATCAGTGAGTCGAGGGGGGGCGCTGGGAACACTGAAGCTTTCTTT. This gives the protein CAISESRGGAGNTEAFF.

This clonotype appeared many times. The chain joins TRBV12-3 or TRBV12-4 to TRBJ1-2, with TRBD1 identical over 9 bases. Losses at the gene ends were 6 bases for V and 0 bases for J; bases not matched to a gene: 5. The length of the CDR3 is 15 residues. The CDR3 is CASRSTGGPNYGYTF. The CDR3 region has the DNA TGTGCCAGCAGGAGCACAGGGGGCCCTAACTATGGCTACACCTTC.

This clonotype has more than one count but fewer than ten. J is TRBJ2-7 and V is TRBV29-1; 7 bases fit TRBD2. V dropped 0 bases and J dropped 2; count of bases not matched to a gene: 13. From germline, CDR1 is SQVTM and CDR2 ANQGSEA. The CDR3 contains 17 residues. The CDR3 DNA reads TGCAGCGTTGAAGATCGTGGCGGGGGACGCGGAACCTACGAGCAGTACTTC. This translates into CSVEDRGGGRGTYEQYF.

This chain links TRBV19 with TRBJ2-3; no definite D call. Germline V gives CDR1 LNHDA, CDR2 SQIVND (reference sequence). Trimming removed 5 bases at V and 5 bases at J, with 14 bases between. This CDR3 is built from 14 residues. Written as DNA, the CDR3 is TGTGCCAGTAGTTTCCGATCGGCCGGAGATACGCAGTATTTT. This gives the protein CASSFRSAGDTQYF.

The gene calls are TRBV28 and TRBJ2-2; the D is unclear. This CDR3 is built from 17 residues. Per the germline V gene, CDR1 is MDHEN and CDR2 is SYDVKM. The ends were cut back, 5 bases at V and 0 bases at J, with 16 bases in the middle. The CDR3 sequence: CASSHHWATTNTGELFF. CDR3 bases: TGTGCCAGCAGTCACCACTGGGCTACCACGAACACCGGGGAGCTGTTTTTT.

The gene calls are TRBV29-1 and TRBJ2-3; D is tentatively TRBD1 or TRBD2 (5 bases each). The V gene's germline CDR1 is SQVTM and CDR2 ANQGSEA. The CDR3 has 14 residues. Trimming pared 6 bases from V and 2 bases from J, leaving 15 bases between. This CDR3 is CSVRRDPYTDTQYF. The CDR3 DNA is TGCAGCGTGCGCCGGGACCCGTACACAGATACGCAGTATTTT.

The chain carries TRBV5-1 and TRBJ2-2, with D uncertain. The CDR3 runs 15 residues. From germline, CDR1 is SGHRS and CDR2 YFSETQ. The ends were cut back, 4 bases at V and 0 bases at J, with 10 bases in the middle. The CDR3 region has the DNA TGCGCCAGCAGCCCTAGGGTTTCGAACACCGGGGAGCTGTTTTTT. It specifies CASSPRVSNTGELFF.

Ten or more counts support this clonotype. The gene calls are TRBV6-6 and TRBJ1-2; D not resolved. Germline V lookup: CDR1 MNHNY, CDR2 SVGAGI (reference sequence). This CDR3 is built from 11 residues. V was clipped by 6 bases and J by 4 bases, with 6 bases between them. CDR3: CASRILYGYTF. The CDR3 bases are TGTGCCAGCAGGATCCTCTATGGCTACACCTTC.